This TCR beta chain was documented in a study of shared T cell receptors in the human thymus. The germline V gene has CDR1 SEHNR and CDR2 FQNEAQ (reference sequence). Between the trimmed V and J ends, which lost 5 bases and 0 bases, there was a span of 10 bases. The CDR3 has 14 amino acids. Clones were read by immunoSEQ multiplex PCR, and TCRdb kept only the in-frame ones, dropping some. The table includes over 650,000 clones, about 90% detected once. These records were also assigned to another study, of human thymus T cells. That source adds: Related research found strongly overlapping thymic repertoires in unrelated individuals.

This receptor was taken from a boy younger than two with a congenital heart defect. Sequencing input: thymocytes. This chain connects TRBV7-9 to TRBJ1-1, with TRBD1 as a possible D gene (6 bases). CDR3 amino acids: CASSEGHLNTEAFF. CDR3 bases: TGTGCCAGCAGCGAGGGACACTTGAACACTGAAGCTTTCTTT.